This T cell receptor (beta chain) originates from a study of technical replicates of blood from several donors. Only in-frame clones appear in the TCRdb table, and some are missing; sequencing was by immunoSEQ multiplex PCR. The table records fewer than 90,000 clones, nearly 98% of them present only once. V gave up 4 bases and J gave up 0 bases; unmatched junction bases: 7. This CDR3 contains 16 residues. Germline CDR1 SGHRS, CDR2 YFSETQ. The specimen was T cells isolated from PBMCs. The sequence derives from a human donor in good health. The gene calls are TRBV5-1 and TRBJ2-3; 8 bases agree with TRBD2. The CDR3 region is CASSLRGVLSTDTQYF. CDR3 in DNA: TGCGCCAGCAGCCTGCGGGGGGTTCTTAGCACAGATACGCAGTATTTT.